The 2 T cell receptor beta chains given below trace back to one sample, sequenced in a study of OX40 agonist ivuxolimab in advanced cancers. Here immunoSEQ multiplex PCR was the method, and the copy in TCRdb shows in-frame clones only, minus some. Of more than 35,000 clones listed, about 78% are singletons. The material was CD4+ or CD8+ T cells sorted from blood, obtained in a trial of the OX40 agonist ivuxolimab. These receptors originate from an adult with an advanced solid tumor such as melanoma, head and neck, liver or kidney cancer.

The chain carries TRBV7-5 and TRBJ2-3; TRBD2 is the table's D call and was not checked against the DNA. TRBV7-5 is given as a pseudogene. The CDR3 runs to 19 residues. CDR3 loop: CARSLRSPQAGGSTDTQYF. CDR3 in DNA: TGTGCCAGAAGCTTAAGGTCTCCCCAAGCGGGGGGAAGCACAGATACGCAGTATTTT.

This clone was detected once. V and J are TRBV7-9 and TRBJ2-7; TRBD1 matches at 9 bases. From germline, CDR1 is SEHNR and CDR2 FQNEAQ (reference sequence). The V gene end was trimmed by 4 bases and the J gene end by 6 bases; junction bases not matched to a gene: 4. The length of the CDR3 is 13 residues. The CDR3 loop reads CASSSDRGGEQYF. In DNA, the CDR3 is TGTGCCAGCAGCTCGGACAGGGGAGGCGAGCAGTACTTC.